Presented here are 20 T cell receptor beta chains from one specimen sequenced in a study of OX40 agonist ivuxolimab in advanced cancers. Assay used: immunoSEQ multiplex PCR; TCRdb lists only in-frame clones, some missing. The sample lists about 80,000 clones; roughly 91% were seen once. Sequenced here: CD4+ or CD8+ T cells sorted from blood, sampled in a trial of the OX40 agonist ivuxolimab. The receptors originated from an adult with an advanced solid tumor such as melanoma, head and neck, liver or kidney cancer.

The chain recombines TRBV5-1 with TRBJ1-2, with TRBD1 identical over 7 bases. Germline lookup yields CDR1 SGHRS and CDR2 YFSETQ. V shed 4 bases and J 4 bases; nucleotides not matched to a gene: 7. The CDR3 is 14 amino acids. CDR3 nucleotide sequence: TGCGCCAGCAGCATCCCGGGACAGAGCTATGGCTACACCTTC. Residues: CASSIPGQSYGYTF.

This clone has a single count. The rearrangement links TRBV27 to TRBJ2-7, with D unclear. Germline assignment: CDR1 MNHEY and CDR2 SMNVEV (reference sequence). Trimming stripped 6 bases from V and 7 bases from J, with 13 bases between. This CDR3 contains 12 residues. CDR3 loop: CASSPPHPEQYF. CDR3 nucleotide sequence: TGTGCCAGCAGCCCCCCCCACCCGGAGCAGTACTTC.

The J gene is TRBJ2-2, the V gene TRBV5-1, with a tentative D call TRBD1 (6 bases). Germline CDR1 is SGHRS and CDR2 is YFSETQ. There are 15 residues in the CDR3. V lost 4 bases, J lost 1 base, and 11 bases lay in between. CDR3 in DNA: TGCGCCAGCAGCAAGGACAGCGAGAACACCGGGGAGCTGTTTTTT. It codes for CASSKDSENTGELFF.

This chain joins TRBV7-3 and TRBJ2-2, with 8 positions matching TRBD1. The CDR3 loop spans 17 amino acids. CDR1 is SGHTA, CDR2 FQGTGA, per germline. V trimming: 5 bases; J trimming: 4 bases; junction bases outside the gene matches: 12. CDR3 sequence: CASSAGFQGASTGELFF. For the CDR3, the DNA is TGTGCCAGCAGCGCGGGGTTTCAGGGGGCTTCCACCGGGGAGCTGTTTTTT.

The CDR3 bases are TGTGCCAGCAGCTTAGACAGGAACCACGAGCAGTACTTC. Translating it yields CASSLDRNHEQYF. The rearrangement joins TRBV11-2 to TRBJ2-7; D gene ambiguous. This CDR3 spans 13 amino acids. V gave up 0 bases and J gave up 5 bases, with 8 bases separating them. Germline CDR1 is SGHAT and CDR2 is FQNNGV.

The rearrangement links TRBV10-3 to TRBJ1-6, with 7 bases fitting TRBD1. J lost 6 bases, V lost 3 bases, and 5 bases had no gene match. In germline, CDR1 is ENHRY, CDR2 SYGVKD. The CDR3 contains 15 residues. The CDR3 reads CAISDPGTVNSPLHF. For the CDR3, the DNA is TGTGCCATCAGTGACCCCGGGACAGTTAATTCACCCCTCCACTTT.

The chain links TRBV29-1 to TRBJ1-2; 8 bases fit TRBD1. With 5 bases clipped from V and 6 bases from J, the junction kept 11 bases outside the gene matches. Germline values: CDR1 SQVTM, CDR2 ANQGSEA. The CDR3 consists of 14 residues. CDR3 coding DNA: TGCAGCGTTCCCCAAGGACAGGGTAGGGATGGCTACACCTTC. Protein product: CSVPQGQGRDGYTF.

CDR3 nucleotides: TGTGCCAGCAGCGTAGCGGACATCTATGGCTACACCTTC. This encodes CASSVADIYGYTF. The chain recombines TRBV9 with TRBJ1-2, with D possibly matching TRBD1 (5 bases). Germline V gene lookup returns CDR1 SGDLS and CDR2 YYNGEE. CDR3 length: 13 amino acids. The V gene lost 0 bases and the J gene lost 4 bases, with 7 bases spanning the gap.

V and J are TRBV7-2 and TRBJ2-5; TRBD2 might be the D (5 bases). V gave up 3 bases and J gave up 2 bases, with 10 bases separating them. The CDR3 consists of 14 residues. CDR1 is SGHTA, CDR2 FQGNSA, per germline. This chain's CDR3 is CASSFWRAQETQYF. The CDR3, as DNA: TGTGCCAGCAGCTTTTGGCGGGCTCAAGAGACCCAGTACTTC.

The CDR3 region has the DNA TGTGCCATCAGTGAGTCGACAGGGGTTGAGGGTGAAGCTTTCTTT. It encodes CAISESTGVEGEAFF. The chain carries TRBV10-3 and TRBJ1-1; TRBD1 agrees at 8 bases. The CDR3 loop spans 15 amino acids. V was clipped by 0 bases and J by 7 bases; unmatched bases: 7. Per the germline V gene, CDR1 is ENHRY and CDR2 is SYGVKD.

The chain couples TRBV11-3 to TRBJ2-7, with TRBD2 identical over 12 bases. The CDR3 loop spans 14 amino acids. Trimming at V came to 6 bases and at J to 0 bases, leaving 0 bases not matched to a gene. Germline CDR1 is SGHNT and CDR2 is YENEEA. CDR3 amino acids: CASRTSGSSYEQYF. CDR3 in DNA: TGTGCCAGCAGGACTAGCGGGAGCTCCTACGAGCAGTACTTC.

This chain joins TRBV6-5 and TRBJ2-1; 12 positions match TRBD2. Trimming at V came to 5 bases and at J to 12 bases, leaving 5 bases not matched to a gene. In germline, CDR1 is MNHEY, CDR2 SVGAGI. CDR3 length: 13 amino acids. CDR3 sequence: CASSRTSGTPQFF. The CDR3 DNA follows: TGTGCCAGCAGTCGGACTAGCGGGACACCGCAGTTCTTC.

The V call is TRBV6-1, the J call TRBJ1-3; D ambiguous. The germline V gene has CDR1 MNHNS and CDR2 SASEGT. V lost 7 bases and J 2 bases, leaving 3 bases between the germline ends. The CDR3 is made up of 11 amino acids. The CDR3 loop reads CASKTGNTIYF. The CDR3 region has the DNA TGTGCCAGCAAAACTGGAAACACCATATATTTT.

The CDR3 is CASSGASGQETQYF. The DNA for the CDR3 is TGTGCCAGCAGTGGAGCTAGCGGGCAAGAGACCCAGTACTTC. This chain uses TRBV2 with TRBJ2-5, with 8 nucleotides matching TRBD2. Germline trimming cut 4 bases from V and 2 bases from J; bases unmatched to any gene: 3. In germline, CDR1 is SNHLY, CDR2 FYNNEI. This CDR3 region has 14 residues. The whole variable domain, filled in from reference TRBV2 and TRBJ2-5, reads EPEVTQTPSHQVTQMGQEVILRCVPISNHLYFYWYRQILGQKVEFLVSFYNNEISEKSEIFDDQFSVERPDGSNFTLKIRSTKLEDSAMYFCASSGASGQETQYFGPGTRLLVL.

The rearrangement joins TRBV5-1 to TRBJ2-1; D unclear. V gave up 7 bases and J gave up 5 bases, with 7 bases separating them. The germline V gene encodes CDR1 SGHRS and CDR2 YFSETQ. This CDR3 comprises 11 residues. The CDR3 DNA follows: TGCGCCAGCCGCACCGACAATGAGCAGTTCTTC. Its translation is CASRTDNEQFF.

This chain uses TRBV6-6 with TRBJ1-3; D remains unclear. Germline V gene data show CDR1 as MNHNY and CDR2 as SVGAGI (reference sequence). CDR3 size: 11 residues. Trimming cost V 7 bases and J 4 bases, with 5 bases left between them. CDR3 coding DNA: TGTGCCAGCACCCAAGGAAACACCATATATTTT. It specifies CASTQGNTIYF.

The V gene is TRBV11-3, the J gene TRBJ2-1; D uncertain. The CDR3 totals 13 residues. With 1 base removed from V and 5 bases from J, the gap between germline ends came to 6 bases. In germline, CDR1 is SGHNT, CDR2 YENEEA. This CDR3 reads CASSLAVNNEQFF. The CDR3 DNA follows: TGTGCCAGCAGCTTAGCAGTGAACAATGAGCAGTTCTTC. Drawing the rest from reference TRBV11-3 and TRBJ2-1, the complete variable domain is EAGVVQSPRYKIIEKKQPVAFWCNPISGHNTLYWYLQNLGQGPELLIRYENEEAVDDSQLPKDRFSAERLKGVDSTLKIQPAELGDSAVYLCASSLAVNNEQFFGPGTRLTVL.

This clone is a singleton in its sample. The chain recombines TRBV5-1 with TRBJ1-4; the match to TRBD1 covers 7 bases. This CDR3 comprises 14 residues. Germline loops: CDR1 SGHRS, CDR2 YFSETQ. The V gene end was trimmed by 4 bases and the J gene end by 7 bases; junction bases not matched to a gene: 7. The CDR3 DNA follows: TGCGCCAGCAGCCCAGACAGGGTTAGTGAAAAACTGTTTTTT. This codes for CASSPDRVSEKLFF.

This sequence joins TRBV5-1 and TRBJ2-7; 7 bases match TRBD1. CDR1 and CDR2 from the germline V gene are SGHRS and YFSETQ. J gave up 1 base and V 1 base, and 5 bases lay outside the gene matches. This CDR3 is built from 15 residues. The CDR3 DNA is TGCGCCAGCAGCTTGACAACAGGGGAATCCTACGAGCAGTACTTC. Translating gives CASSLTTGESYEQYF. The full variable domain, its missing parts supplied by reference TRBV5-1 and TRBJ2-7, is KAGVTQTPRYLIKTRGQQVTLSCSPISGHRSVSWYQQTPGQGLQFLFEYFSETQRNKGNFPGRFSGRQFSNSRSEMNVSTLELGDSALYLCASSLTTGESYEQYFGPGTRLTVT.

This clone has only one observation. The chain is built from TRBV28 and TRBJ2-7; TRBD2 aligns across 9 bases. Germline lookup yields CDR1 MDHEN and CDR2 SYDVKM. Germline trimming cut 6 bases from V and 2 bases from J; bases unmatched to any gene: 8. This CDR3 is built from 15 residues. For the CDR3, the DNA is TGTGCCAGCAGCCCAAGCGGGAGGAATACCTACGAGCAGTACTTC. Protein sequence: CASSPSGRNTYEQYF.